The 28 T cell receptor beta chains below were found in one sample sequenced in a study of cytomegalovirus exposure and HLA in healthy donors. The PCR was carried out with 60 Vbeta primers and 13 Jbeta primers. Sequencing used immunoSEQ multiplex PCR; TCRdb keeps in-frame clones, though not all of them. This sample carries about 190,000 clones, around 75% of them seen once, and the ten largest clones take roughly 1.5%. Sequencing used PBMCs. The source of these receptors is a woman in her forties or fifties in good health and CMV-seronegative.

V gene TRBV6-5 combines with J gene TRBJ2-7; weak D call: TRBD1 (5 bases). In germline, CDR1 is MNHEY, CDR2 SVGAGI. The germline V and J ends were trimmed by 0 bases and 4 bases, with 10 bases remaining between them. The CDR3 spans 14 residues. The CDR3 region is CASSYSTVPYEQYF. In DNA, the CDR3 is TGTGCCAGCAGTTACTCGACAGTCCCTTACGAGCAGTACTTC.

With regard to this clone: This sample also contains other DNA sequences that code for the same CDR3. This sequence joins TRBV5-1 and TRBJ1-1, with D unclear. Trimming cost V 0 bases and J 4 bases, with 7 bases left between them. This CDR3 has 13 amino acids. Germline V gives CDR1 SGHRS, CDR2 YFSETQ. This CDR3 reads CASSLGQVTEAFF. CDR3 DNA: TGCGCCAGCAGCTTGGGGCAGGTCACTGAAGCTTTCTTT. Combining the CDR3 with reference TRBV5-1 and TRBJ1-1 gives the whole variable domain KAGVTQTPRYLIKTRGQQVTLSCSPISGHRSVSWYQQTPGQGLQFLFEYFSETQRNKGNFPGRFSGRQFSNSRSEMNVSTLELGDSALYLCASSLGQVTEAFFGQGTRLTVV.

The rearrangement uses TRBV7-2 and TRBJ1-2; 7 bases match TRBD1. V was clipped by 1 base and J by 2 bases; unmatched bases: 4. Germline lookup yields CDR1 SGHTA and CDR2 FQGNSA. The CDR3 runs to 15 residues. CDR3 loop: CASSLGGQLNYGYTF. The CDR3 DNA sequence: TGTGCCAGCAGCTTAGGGGGACAGCTCAACTATGGCTACACCTTC.

CDR3 region: CAWSVLEGDTQYF. DNA of the CDR3: TGTGCCTGGAGTGTACTGGAGGGGGATACGCAGTATTTT. The chain employs TRBV30 and TRBJ2-3, with D perhaps TRBD2 (6 bases). The CDR3 is made up of 13 amino acids. Between the trimmed V and J ends, which lost 0 bases and 6 bases, there was a span of 10 bases. CDR1 and CDR2 (germline): GTSNPN, SVGIG (reference sequence). Variable domain in full (rest from reference TRBV30 and TRBJ2-3): SQTIHQWPATLVQPVGSPLSLECTVEGTSNPNLYWYRQAAGRGLQLLFYSVGIGQISSEVPQNLSASRPQDRQFILSSKKLLLSDSGFYLCAWSVLEGDTQYFGPGTRLTVL.

In this sample, this clone turned up a few times. This chain connects TRBV27 to TRBJ1-1, with D unclear. This CDR3 comprises 15 residues. The germline V gene has CDR1 MNHEY and CDR2 SMNVEV (reference sequence). Trimming removed 3 bases from V and 1 base from J, with 12 bases in between. The DNA for the CDR3 is TGTGCCAGCAGTTTCCGACTCCAATCGAACACTGAAGCTTTCTTT. Translated, it gives CASSFRLQSNTEAFF.

This chain joins TRBV7-9 and TRBJ2-5, with 7 bases aligning to TRBD2. This CDR3 region has 14 residues. From germline, CDR1 is SEHNR and CDR2 FQNEAQ (reference sequence). J gave up 4 bases and V 3 bases, and 5 bases lay outside the gene matches. This CDR3 is CASSLGGLGETQYF. CDR3 sequence (DNA): TGTGCCAGCAGCTTGGGGGGGTTAGGAGAGACCCAGTACTTC.

This clone appeared once. This rearrangement joins TRBV5-6 to TRBJ2-5; D is unclear. CDR1 and CDR2 from the germline V gene are SGHDT and YYEEEE. The germline V and J ends were trimmed by 0 bases and 1 base, with 4 bases remaining between them. The CDR3 length is 13 residues. CDR3 nucleotide sequence: TGTGCCAGCAGCTTGGACAGCCAAGAGACCCAGTACTTC. It codes for CASSLDSQETQYF.

This clone was counted between two and nine times. The V and J genes are TRBV6-6 and TRBJ1-4, with D possibly matching TRBD1 (6 bases). V was clipped by 1 base and J by 0 bases, with 6 bases between them. The CDR3 is made up of 15 amino acids. The germline CDR1 and CDR2 sequences are MNHNY and SVGAGI (reference sequence). CDR3: CASSYYRATNEKLFF. CDR3 DNA: TGTGCCAGCAGTTACTACAGGGCAACTAATGAAAAACTGTTTTTT.

The V and J genes are TRBV9 and TRBJ1-5; 7 nucleotides line up with TRBD1. With V trimmed by 0 bases and J by 4 bases, 10 bases remained unmatched. CDR1 and CDR2 from the germline V gene are SGDLS and YYNGEE. The length of the CDR3 is 17 residues. CDR3 region: CASSVGPRPGGNQPQHF. For the CDR3, the DNA is TGTGCCAGCAGCGTAGGTCCAAGGCCAGGGGGGAATCAGCCCCAGCATTTT.

The chain has TRBV7-2 and TRBJ2-7, with a tentative D call TRBD1 (5 bases). V was shortened by 6 bases and J by 2 bases, with 11 bases between the two germline ends. The CDR3 length is 13 residues. Germline V gene lookup returns CDR1 SGHTA and CDR2 FQGNSA. This CDR3 reads CASSITGTYEQYF. The CDR3 region has the DNA TGTGCCAGCAGTATTACAGGAACCTACGAGCAGTACTTC.

This sequence joins TRBV11-2 and TRBJ1-1; D is undetermined. The CDR3 loop spans 14 amino acids. Germline V gene lookup returns CDR1 SGHAT and CDR2 FQNNGV. Trimming left V 7 bases short and J 5 bases short, with 17 bases between. The CDR3 here is CASTQFFPGTEAFF. DNA of the CDR3: TGTGCCAGCACCCAATTCTTCCCGGGGACTGAAGCTTTCTTT.

The V gene is TRBV4-3, the J gene TRBJ1-2; D not certain. CDR1 is LGHNA and CDR2 is YSLEER in the germline V gene. This CDR3 has 12 amino acids. V was trimmed by 0 bases and J by 7 bases, leaving 6 bases between them. The CDR3 loop reads CASSQDVGGYTF. The CDR3 bases are TGCGCCAGCAGCCAAGATGTCGGTGGCTACACCTTC.

There are a few counts of this clone. V gene TRBV19 combines with J gene TRBJ1-5; TRBD1 matches 8 bases. V lost 10 bases to trimming and J lost 1 base; unmatched junction nucleotides: 6. Germline CDR1 and CDR2: LNHDA and SQIVND (reference sequence). This CDR3 has 14 residues. The CDR3 bases are TGTGCCACCTCAGGGGGCAAGAGCAATCAGCCCCAGCATTTT. Encoded protein: CATSGGKSNQPQHF.

The chain uses TRBV7-6 and TRBJ2-1; 14 nucleotides agree with TRBD2. Germline CDR1 SGHVS, CDR2 FNYEAQ. V shed 5 bases, J shed 8 bases, and the junction held 5 bases outside the gene matches. The CDR3 has 15 amino acids. CDR3 residues: CASSPGLAGGHEQFF. DNA of the CDR3: TGTGCCAGCAGCCCCGGACTAGCGGGAGGACATGAGCAGTTCTTC.

V gene TRBV19 combines with J gene TRBJ1-2; perhaps TRBD1 as D (5 bases). V lost 4 bases, J lost 2 bases, and 23 bases lay in between. Germline V gene data show CDR1 as LNHDA and CDR2 as SQIVND (reference sequence). The CDR3 has 18 amino acids. The CDR3 loop is CASSTPVGRDMWNYGYTF. The CDR3 DNA sequence: TGTGCCAGTAGTACTCCCGTGGGGCGAGATATGTGGAACTATGGCTACACCTTC.

The chain links TRBV7-2 to TRBJ2-7, with a tentative D call TRBD1 (5 bases). The CDR3 spans 15 residues. Trimming left V 1 base short and J 0 bases short, with 10 bases between. The V gene's germline CDR1 is SGHTA and CDR2 FQGNSA. The CDR3 loop is CASSLELTASYEQYF. The CDR3 bases are TGTGCCAGCAGCTTAGAATTGACAGCCTCCTACGAGCAGTACTTC. The full variable domain, completed using reference TRBV7-2 and TRBJ2-7, is GAGVSQSPSNKVTEKGKDVELRCDPISGHTALYWYRQSLGQGLEFLIYFQGNSAPDKSGLPSDRFSAERTGGSVSTLTIQRTQQEDSAVYLCASSLELTASYEQYFGPGTRLTVT.

The genes are TRBV4-3 and TRBJ1-4; the D gene is possibly TRBD1 (5 bases). The CDR3 is made up of 15 amino acids. Germline V gene data show CDR1 as LGHNA and CDR2 as YSLEER. The germline V and J ends were trimmed by 1 base and 6 bases, with 12 bases remaining between them. This CDR3 reads CASSQVPGGDEKLFF. The CDR3 DNA reads TGCGCCAGCAGCCAAGTCCCAGGAGGGGATGAAAAACTGTTTTTT.

The chain joins TRBV6-5 to TRBJ1-6; D gene unclear. Germline-derived CDR1 and CDR2 are MNHEY and SVGAGI. The CDR3 is 14 residues long. V was trimmed by 8 bases and J by 0 bases, leaving 8 bases between them. The CDR3 DNA is TGTGCCAGCGCGGGGAGCTCCTATAATTCACCCCTCCACTTT. Protein product: CASAGSSYNSPLHF.

V is TRBV6-1 and J is TRBJ2-1, with 10 positions matching TRBD2. CDR1 and CDR2 from the germline V gene are MNHNS and SASEGT. V lost 8 bases to trimming and J lost 9 bases; unmatched junction nucleotides: 7. The CDR3 contains 13 residues. Here the CDR3 reads CASCLAGVAEQFF. The CDR3, as DNA: TGTGCCAGCTGCCTAGCGGGAGTGGCTGAGCAGTTCTTC.

This clone was counted only a few times. The chain carries TRBV2 and TRBJ1-5; D gene uncertain. From germline, CDR1 is SNHLY and CDR2 FYNNEI. The CDR3 has 15 amino acids. V dropped 8 bases and J dropped 4 bases, with 18 bases sitting between them. The CDR3: CASAPIGSANQPQHF. The CDR3 nucleotides read TGTGCCAGCGCCCCGATCGGCAGCGCTAATCAGCCCCAGCATTTT.

The chain carries TRBV7-2 and TRBJ1-1, with 9 bases that match TRBD1. The V segment lost 1 base and the J segment 5 bases; nucleotides outside the gene matches: 5. CDR3 size: 15 residues. Germline-derived CDR1 and CDR2 are SGHTA and FQGNSA. CDR3 region: CASSLGGQGRTEAFF. The CDR3 region has the DNA TGTGCCAGCAGCTTAGGAGGACAGGGGAGGACTGAAGCTTTCTTT.

This sequence joins TRBV7-9 and TRBJ2-7; D is undetermined. Trimming pared 2 bases from V and 7 bases from J, leaving 12 bases between. In germline, CDR1 is SEHNR, CDR2 FQNEAQ (reference sequence). This CDR3 has 13 residues. CDR3 DNA: TGTGCCAGCAGCTTATCCGCCCCGGGTGAGCAGTACTTC. Encoded protein: CASSLSAPGEQYF.

J is TRBJ1-2 and V is TRBV7-8; D perhaps matches TRBD1 (6 bases). The CDR3 totals 14 residues. The V end lost 3 bases, the J end lost 1 base, and 9 bases lay between the germline ends. Per germline, CDR1 SGHVS and CDR2 FQNEAQ. CDR3 in amino acids: CASSLGHLNYGYTF. CDR3 sequence (DNA): TGTGCCAGCAGCTTGGGACACCTTAACTATGGCTACACCTTC.

This clone was detected once. The chain is built from TRBV6-1 and TRBJ1-2; 10 nucleotides match TRBD1. The CDR3 sequence is 15 residues long. V lost 2 bases and J lost 6; bases outside the gene matches: 6. CDR1 is MNHNS, CDR2 SASEGT, per germline. The CDR3 coding sequence is TGTGCCAGCAGTGAATCCCATGACAGGGGGCATGGCTACACCTTC. Encoded protein: CASSESHDRGHGYTF.

J is TRBJ2-7 and V is TRBV7-6; 8 nucleotides align to TRBD1. CDR1 and CDR2 (germline): SGHVS, FNYEAQ. The V gene end was trimmed by 3 bases and the J gene end by 1 base; junction bases not matched to a gene: 5. The CDR3 length is 15 residues. CDR3 bases: TGTGCCAGCAGCTTCGGACAGGGAGGTTCCTACGAGCAGTACTTC. Its translation is CASSFGQGGSYEQYF.

The genes are TRBV19 and TRBJ1-5, with D possibly TRBD1 on 5 matching bases. The germline CDR1 and CDR2 sequences are LNHDA and SQIVND (reference sequence). This CDR3 has 13 residues. Trimming shortened V by 4 bases and J by 15 bases, and 19 bases separated the two germline ends. CDR3 region: CASSTPPTAPGHF. CDR3 in DNA: TGTGCCAGTAGTACACCACCGACAGCGCCGGGGCATTTT.

The chain employs TRBV7-8 and TRBJ2-7, with 10 nucleotides matching TRBD2. With V trimmed by 1 base and J by 0 bases, 9 bases remained unmatched. Germline values: CDR1 SGHVS, CDR2 FQNEAQ. This CDR3 contains 18 residues. CDR3 loop: CASSLGLAGVGSSYEQYF. Here the CDR3 DNA reads TGTGCCAGCAGCTTAGGGCTAGCGGGAGTGGGGAGCTCCTACGAGCAGTACTTC.

The genes are TRBV5-1 and TRBJ2-1; possibly TRBD2 for D (6 bases). Germline values: CDR1 SGHRS, CDR2 YFSETQ. Deletions cut 4 bases from V and 4 bases from J, with 12 bases between. The CDR3 runs to 14 residues. DNA for the CDR3: TGCGCCAGCAGCCCGGGACTCATTTACAATGAGCAGTTCTTC. It yields the protein CASSPGLIYNEQFF.